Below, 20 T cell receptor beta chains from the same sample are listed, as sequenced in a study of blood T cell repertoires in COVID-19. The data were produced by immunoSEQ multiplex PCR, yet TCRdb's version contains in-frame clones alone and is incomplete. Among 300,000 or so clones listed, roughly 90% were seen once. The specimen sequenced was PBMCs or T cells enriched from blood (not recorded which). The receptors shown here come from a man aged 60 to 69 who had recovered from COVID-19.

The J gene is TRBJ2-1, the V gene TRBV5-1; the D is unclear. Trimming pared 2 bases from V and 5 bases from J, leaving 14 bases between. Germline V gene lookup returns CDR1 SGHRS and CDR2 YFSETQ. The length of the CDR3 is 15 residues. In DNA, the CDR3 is TGCGCCAGCAGCTTTGGCTTAAGAGGTAACAATGAGCAGTTCTTC. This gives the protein CASSFGLRGNNEQFF.

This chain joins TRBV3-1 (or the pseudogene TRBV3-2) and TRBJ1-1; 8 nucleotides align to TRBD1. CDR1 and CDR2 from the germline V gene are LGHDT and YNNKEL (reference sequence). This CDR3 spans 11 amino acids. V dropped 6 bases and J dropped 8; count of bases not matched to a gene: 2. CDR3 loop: CASRGDREAFF. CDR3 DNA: TGTGCCAGCAGGGGGGACAGGGAAGCTTTCTTT.

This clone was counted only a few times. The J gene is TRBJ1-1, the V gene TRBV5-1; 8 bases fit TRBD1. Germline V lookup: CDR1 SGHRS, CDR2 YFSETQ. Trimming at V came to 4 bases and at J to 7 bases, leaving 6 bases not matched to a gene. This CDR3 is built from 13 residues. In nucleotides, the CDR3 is TGCGCCAGCAGCCTAGGGGGACAGGTTGAAGCTTTCTTT. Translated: CASSLGGQVEAFF.

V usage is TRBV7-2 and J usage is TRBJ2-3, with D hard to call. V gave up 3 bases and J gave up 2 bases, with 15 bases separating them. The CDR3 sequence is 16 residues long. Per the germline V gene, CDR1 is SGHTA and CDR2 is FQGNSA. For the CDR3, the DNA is TGTGCCAGCAGCTTCCTACCCCTAGAATTCACAGATACGCAGTATTTT. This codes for CASSFLPLEFTDTQYF.

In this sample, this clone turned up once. The CDR3: CATSSRDREQETQYF. The DNA for the CDR3 is TGTGCCACCAGCAGTCGGGACAGGGAGCAAGAGACCCAGTACTTC. The chain recombines TRBV15 with TRBJ2-5, with 9 bases aligning to TRBD1. Germline V gene sequence: CDR1 LNHNV, CDR2 YYDKDF (reference sequence). This CDR3 spans 15 amino acids. V lost 3 bases, J lost 2 bases, and 4 bases stayed unmatched.

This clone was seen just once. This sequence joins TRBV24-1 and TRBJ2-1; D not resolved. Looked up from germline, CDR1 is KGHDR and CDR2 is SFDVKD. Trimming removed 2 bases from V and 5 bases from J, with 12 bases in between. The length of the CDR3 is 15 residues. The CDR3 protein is CATSDYFLGNNEQFF. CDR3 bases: TGTGCCACCAGTGATTATTTTCTGGGCAACAATGAGCAGTTCTTC.

The CDR3 DNA is TGTGCCAGCAGCGCACATGGGAGTAATGAAAAACTGTTTTTT. Its protein product is CASSAHGSNEKLFF. The chain uses TRBV9 and TRBJ1-4; D is unresolved. Germline V gives CDR1 SGDLS, CDR2 YYNGEE. V gave up 3 bases and J gave up 4 bases, with 10 bases separating them. This CDR3 contains 14 residues. Full variable domain (outside the CDR3, taken from reference TRBV9 and TRBJ1-4): DSGVTQTPKHLITATGQRVTLRCSPRSGDLSVYWYQQSLDQGLQFLIQYYNGEERAKGNILERFSAQQFPDLHSELNLSSLELGDSALYFCASSAHGSNEKLFFGSGTQLSVL.

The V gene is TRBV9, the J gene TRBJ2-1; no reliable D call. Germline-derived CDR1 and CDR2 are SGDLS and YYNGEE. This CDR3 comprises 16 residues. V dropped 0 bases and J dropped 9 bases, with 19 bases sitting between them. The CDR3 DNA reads TGTGCCAGCAGCGTAGACTTTGGTAGACGACTTGGTGAGCAGTTCTTC. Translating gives CASSVDFGRRLGEQFF.

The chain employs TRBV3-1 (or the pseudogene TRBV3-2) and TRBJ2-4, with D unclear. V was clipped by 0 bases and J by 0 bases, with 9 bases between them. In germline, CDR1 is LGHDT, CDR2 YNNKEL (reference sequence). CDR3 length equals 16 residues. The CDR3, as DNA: TGTGCCAGCAGCCAAGAAATCTTCTTAGCCAAAAACATTCAGTACTTC. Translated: CASSQEIFLAKNIQYF.

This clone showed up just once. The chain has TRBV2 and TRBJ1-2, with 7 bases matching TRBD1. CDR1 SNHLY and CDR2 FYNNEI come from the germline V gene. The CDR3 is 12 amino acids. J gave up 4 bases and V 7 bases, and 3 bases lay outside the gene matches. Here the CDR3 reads CASKGQTYGYTF. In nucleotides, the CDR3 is TGTGCCAGCAAGGGACAGACCTATGGCTACACCTTC. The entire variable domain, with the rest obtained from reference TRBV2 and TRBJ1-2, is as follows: EPEVTQTPSHQVTQMGQEVILRCVPISNHLYFYWYRQILGQKVEFLVSFYNNEISEKSEIFDDQFSVERPDGSNFTLKIRSTKLEDSAMYFCASKGQTYGYTFGSGTRLTVV.

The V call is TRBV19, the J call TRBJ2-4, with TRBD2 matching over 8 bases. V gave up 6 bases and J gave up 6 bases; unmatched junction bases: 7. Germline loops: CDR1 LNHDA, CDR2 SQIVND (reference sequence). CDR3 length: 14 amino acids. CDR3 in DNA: TGTGCCAGTAGAGAACCGGGAGGGGGAAACATTCAGTACTTC. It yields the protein CASREPGGGNIQYF.

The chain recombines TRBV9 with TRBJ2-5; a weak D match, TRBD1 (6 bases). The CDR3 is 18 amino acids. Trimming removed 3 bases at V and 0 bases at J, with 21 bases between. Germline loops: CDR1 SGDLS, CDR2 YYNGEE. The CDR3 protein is CASSGGQGLPEYQETQYF. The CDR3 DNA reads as TGTGCCAGCAGCGGCGGTCAGGGGCTACCCGAGTACCAAGAGACCCAGTACTTC.

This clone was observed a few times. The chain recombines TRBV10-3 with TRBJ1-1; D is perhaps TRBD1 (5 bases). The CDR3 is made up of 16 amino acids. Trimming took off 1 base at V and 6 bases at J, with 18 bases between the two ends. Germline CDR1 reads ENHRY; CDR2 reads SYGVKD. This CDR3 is CAISEFAGRARAEAFF. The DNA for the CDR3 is TGTGCCATCAGTGAGTTCGCGGGACGGGCAAGGGCTGAAGCTTTCTTT.

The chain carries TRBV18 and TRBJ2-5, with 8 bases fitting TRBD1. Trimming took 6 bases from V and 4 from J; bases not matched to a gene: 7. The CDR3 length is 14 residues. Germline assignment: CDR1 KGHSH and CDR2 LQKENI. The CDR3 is CASSLGQGRETQYF. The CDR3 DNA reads TGTGCCAGCTCCCTAGGACAGGGACGAGAGACCCAGTACTTC.

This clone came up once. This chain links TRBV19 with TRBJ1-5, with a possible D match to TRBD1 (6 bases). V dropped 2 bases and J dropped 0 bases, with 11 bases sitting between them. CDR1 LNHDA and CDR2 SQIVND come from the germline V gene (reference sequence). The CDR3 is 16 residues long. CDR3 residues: CASSILTGNSNQPQHF. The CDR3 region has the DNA TGTGCCAGTAGTATACTAACAGGGAATAGCAATCAGCCCCAGCATTTT.

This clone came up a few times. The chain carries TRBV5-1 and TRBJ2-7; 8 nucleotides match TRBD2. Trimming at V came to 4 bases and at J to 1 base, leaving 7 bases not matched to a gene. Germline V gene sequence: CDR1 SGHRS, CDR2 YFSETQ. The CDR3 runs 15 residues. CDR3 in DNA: TGCGCCAGCAGCGTTGCGGGGGGCACTTCCTACGAGCAGTACTTC. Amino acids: CASSVAGGTSYEQYF.

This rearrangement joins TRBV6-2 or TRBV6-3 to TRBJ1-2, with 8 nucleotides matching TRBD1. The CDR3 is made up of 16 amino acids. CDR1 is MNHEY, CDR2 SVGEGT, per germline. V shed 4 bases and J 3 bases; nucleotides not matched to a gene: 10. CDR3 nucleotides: TGTGCCAGCAGTTCGACAACAGGGGGGCAGTACTATGGCTACACCTTC. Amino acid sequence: CASSSTTGGQYYGYTF.

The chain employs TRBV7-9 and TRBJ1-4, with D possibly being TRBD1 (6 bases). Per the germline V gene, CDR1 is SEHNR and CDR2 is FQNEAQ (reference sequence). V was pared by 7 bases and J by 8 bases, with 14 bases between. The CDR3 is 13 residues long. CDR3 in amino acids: CASTRVDSEKLFF. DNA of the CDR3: TGTGCCAGCACACGGGTGGACAGCGAAAAACTGTTTTTT.

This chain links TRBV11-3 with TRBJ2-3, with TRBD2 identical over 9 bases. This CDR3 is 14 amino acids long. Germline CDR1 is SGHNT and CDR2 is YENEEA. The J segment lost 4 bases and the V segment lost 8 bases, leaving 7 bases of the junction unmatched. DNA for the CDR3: TGTGCCAGCGCAGCGGGGGGCCGGGCAGATACGCAGTATTTT. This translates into CASAAGGRADTQYF.

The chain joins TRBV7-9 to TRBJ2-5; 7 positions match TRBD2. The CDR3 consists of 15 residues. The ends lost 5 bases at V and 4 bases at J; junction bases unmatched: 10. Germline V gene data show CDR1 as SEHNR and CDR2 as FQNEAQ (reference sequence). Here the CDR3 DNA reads TGTGCCAGCAGCAACCCATTGAGGGAGGGAGAGACCCAGTACTTC. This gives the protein CASSNPLREGETQYF.